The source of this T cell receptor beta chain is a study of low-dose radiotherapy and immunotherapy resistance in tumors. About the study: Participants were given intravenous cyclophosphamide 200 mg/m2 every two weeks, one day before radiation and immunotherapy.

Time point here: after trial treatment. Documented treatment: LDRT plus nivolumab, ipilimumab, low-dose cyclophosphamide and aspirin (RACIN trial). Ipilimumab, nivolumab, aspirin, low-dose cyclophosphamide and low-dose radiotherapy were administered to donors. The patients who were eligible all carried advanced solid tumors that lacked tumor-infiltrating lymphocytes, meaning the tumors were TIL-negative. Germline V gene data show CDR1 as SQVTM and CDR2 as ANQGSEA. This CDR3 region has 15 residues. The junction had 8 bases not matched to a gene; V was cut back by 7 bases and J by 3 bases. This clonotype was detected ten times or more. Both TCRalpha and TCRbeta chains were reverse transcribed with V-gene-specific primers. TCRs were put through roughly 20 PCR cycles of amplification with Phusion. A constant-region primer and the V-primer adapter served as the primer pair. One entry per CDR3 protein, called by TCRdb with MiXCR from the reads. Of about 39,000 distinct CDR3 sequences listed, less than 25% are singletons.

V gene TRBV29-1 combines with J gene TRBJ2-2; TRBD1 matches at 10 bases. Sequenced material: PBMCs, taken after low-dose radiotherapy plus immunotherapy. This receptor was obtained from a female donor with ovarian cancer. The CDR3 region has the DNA TGCAGCGCCCGACGAGGGACAGGGGACACCGGGGAGCTGTTTTTT. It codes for CSARRGTGDTGELFF.